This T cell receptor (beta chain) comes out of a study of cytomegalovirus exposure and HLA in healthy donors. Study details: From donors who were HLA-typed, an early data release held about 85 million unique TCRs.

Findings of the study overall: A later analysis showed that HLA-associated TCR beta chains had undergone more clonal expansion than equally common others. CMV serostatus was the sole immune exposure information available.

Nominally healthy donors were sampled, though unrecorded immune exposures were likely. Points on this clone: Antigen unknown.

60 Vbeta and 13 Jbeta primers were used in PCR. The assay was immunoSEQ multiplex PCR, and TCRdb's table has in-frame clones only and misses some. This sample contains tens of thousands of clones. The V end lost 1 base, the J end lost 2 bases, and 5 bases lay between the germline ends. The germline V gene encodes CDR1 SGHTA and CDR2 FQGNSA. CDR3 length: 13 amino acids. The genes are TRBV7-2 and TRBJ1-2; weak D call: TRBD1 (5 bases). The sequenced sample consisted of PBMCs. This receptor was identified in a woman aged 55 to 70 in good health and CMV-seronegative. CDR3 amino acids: CASSLGQNYGYTF. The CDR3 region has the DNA TGTGCCAGCAGCTTAGGACAGAACTATGGCTACACCTTC.